This TCR beta chain was sequenced during a study of blood T cell repertoires in COVID-19. Study-level information: COVID-19 samples collected from the United States, Italy and Spain covered acute and convalescent phases. PBMCs, B-cell-depleted T cells, or T cells were the source of the cDNA or gDNA that made up the material.

In the authors' methods: Using reference gene primer amplification, nucleated cell counts were estimated. The table came from immunoSEQ multiplex PCR; TCRdb's copy has only in-frame clones and leaves some out. V and J calls and clone size are given by that table; D and trimming were obtained from the DNA. Of a few hundred thousand clones listed, approximately 87% are singletons. The receptor was derived from a human donor in a cohort sampled during active COVID-19. What was sequenced was peripheral blood.

The CDR3 DNA sequence: TGTGCCAGCAGAAATATAGCGGGAGGGGGCAATGAGCAGTTCTTC. Its translation: CASRNIAGGGNEQFF. V is TRBV28 and J is TRBJ2-1, with TRBD2 matching over 11 bases. The CDR3 has 15 amino acids. Germline V gives CDR1 MDHEN, CDR2 SYDVKM. The trim removed 6 bases at V and 6 bases at J, leaving 7 bases unmatched.